This TCR beta chain is from a study of T cells in women clearing cervical HPV infection. Study-wide background: Donors had HPV16-related CIN3 or worse; 2 had invasive cancer.

For this clone: The junction shows a germline mismatch at one end, possibly a read error. The read terminates 3 residues before the CDR3 end, so the remaining end is supplied by the germline J gene. Other nucleotide sequences in the sample specify the same CDR3.

Here immunoSEQ multiplex PCR was the method, and the copy in TCRdb shows in-frame clones only, minus some. Across approximately 31,000 clones, the top ten clones capture 3.1% of the sample. This CDR3 is built from 15 residues. Germline CDR1 is SNHLY and CDR2 is FYNNEI. The sequenced sample consisted of blood buffy coat. This receptor was obtained from a woman between 18 and 70 years old with a cervical HPV16 infection that either progressed to CIN3+ or cleared (not recorded which). The V call is TRBV2, the J call TRBJ1-3; a possible D gene is TRBD1 (5 bases). CDR3 sequence reads: CASSYPGSSGNTIYF. CDR3 DNA (partial): TGTGCCAGCAGTTACCCAGGGAGCTCTGGAAACACT.